Following are 27 T cell receptor beta chains from one sample sequenced in a study of OX40 agonist ivuxolimab in advanced cancers. Assay: immunoSEQ multiplex PCR; the TCRdb copy retains only in-frame clones and omits some. The table includes 20,000 or so clones, 79% detected once. Material: CD4+ or CD8+ T cells sorted from blood, obtained in a trial of the OX40 agonist ivuxolimab. Source of these receptors: an adult with an advanced solid tumor such as melanoma, head and neck, liver or kidney cancer.

The chain joins TRBV2 to TRBJ2-7; possible D gene TRBD1, 5 bases. The CDR3 has 12 amino acids. The ends were cut back, 8 bases at V and 3 bases at J, with 11 bases in the middle. The germline gives CDR1 SNHLY, CDR2 FYNNEI. CDR3 in amino acids: CASRLRGYEQYF. CDR3 bases: TGTGCCAGCCGTCTTAGGGGCTACGAGCAGTACTTC. Based on the CDR3 plus reference TRBV2 and TRBJ2-7, the full variable domain is EPEVTQTPSHQVTQMGQEVILRCVPISNHLYFYWYRQILGQKVEFLVSFYNNEISEKSEIFDDQFSVERPDGSNFTLKIRSTKLEDSAMYFCASRLRGYEQYFGPGTRLTVT.

This rearrangement joins TRBV19 to TRBJ1-4; D is ambiguous. CDR1 and CDR2 from the germline V gene are LNHDA and SQIVND (reference sequence). The CDR3 spans 13 residues. V was trimmed by 9 bases and J by 3 bases, leaving 11 bases between them. The CDR3 DNA is TGTGCCAGCCAACTTCTCCCTAATGAAAAACTGTTTTTT. This translates into CASQLLPNEKLFF.

The rearrangement uses TRBV9 and TRBJ2-3, with TRBD1 identical over 9 bases. Trimming took 4 bases from V and 1 from J; bases not matched to a gene: 7. CDR1 and CDR2 (germline): SGDLS, YYNGEE. The CDR3 consists of 16 residues. The CDR3 region has the DNA TGTGCCAGCAGCATACAGGGGGCCCGAGGCACAGATACGCAGTATTTT. Translation: CASSIQGARGTDTQYF.

This chain links TRBV7-9 with TRBJ2-1; D is uncertain. Trimming shortened V by 0 bases and J by 10 bases, and 16 bases separated the two germline ends. Germline V gene data show CDR1 as SEHNR and CDR2 as FQNEAQ (reference sequence). The CDR3 spans 15 residues. CDR3 sequence: CASSLAARFEREQFF. As DNA, the CDR3 is TGTGCCAGCAGCTTAGCTGCTAGGTTCGAAAGGGAGCAGTTCTTC.

This clone occurred once. This chain uses TRBV11-2 with TRBJ1-1; D gene unclear. The germline V gene has CDR1 SGHAT and CDR2 FQNNGV. The CDR3 has 12 residues. Trimming removed 1 base at V and 5 bases at J, with 5 bases between. In nucleotides, the CDR3 is TGTGCCAGCAGCTTAGTAAGGACTGAAGCTTTCTTT. Translation gives CASSLVRTEAFF.

The chain joins TRBV6-1 to TRBJ2-7; 7 bases fit TRBD1. With V trimmed by 7 bases and J by 6 bases, 6 bases remained unmatched. The germline CDR1 and CDR2 sequences are MNHNS and SASEGT. CDR3 length equals 12 residues. The CDR3 DNA is TGTGCCAGCATGGGACAGTCCCGCGAGCAGTACTTC. Translated, it gives CASMGQSREQYF.

The chain has TRBV4-1 and TRBJ2-2; TRBD2 agrees at 8 bases. The CDR3 spans 16 residues. With 4 bases clipped from V and 6 bases from J, the junction kept 10 bases outside the gene matches. The germline CDR1 and CDR2 sequences are MGHRA and YSYEKL. CDR3 amino acids: CASSRLQPGGPGELFF. In DNA, the CDR3 is TGCGCCAGCAGCCGCCTTCAGCCGGGGGGGCCCGGGGAGCTGTTTTTT.

This chain links TRBV6-5 with TRBJ2-1; the match to TRBD2 covers 7 bases. V shed 6 bases and J 5 bases; nucleotides not matched to a gene: 10. The germline V gene encodes CDR1 MNHEY and CDR2 SVGAGI. The CDR3 is made up of 15 amino acids. The CDR3 reads CASRSRDYGNNEQFF. CDR3 DNA: TGTGCCAGCAGGAGCCGGGACTACGGGAACAATGAGCAGTTCTTC.

The chain couples TRBV6-6 to TRBJ1-3; TRBD1 matches 7 bases. The CDR3 runs to 15 residues. The germline V gene encodes CDR1 MNHNY and CDR2 SVGAGI (reference sequence). After removal of 5 bases from V and 4 bases from J, the junction contained 8 bases not matched to a gene. CDR3 sequence: CASSIPQGSGNTIYF. The CDR3 DNA reads TGTGCCAGCAGTATCCCACAGGGGTCCGGAAACACCATATATTTT.

The chain employs TRBV19 and TRBJ1-4; tentatively, D is TRBD1 (5 bases). Between the trimmed V and J ends, which lost 7 bases and 5 bases, there was a span of 14 bases. The CDR3 has 14 residues. CDR1 and CDR2 from the germline V gene are LNHDA and SQIVND (reference sequence). The CDR3 is CASTPGTVNEKLFF. CDR3 coding DNA: TGTGCCAGTACCCCCGGGACGGTCAATGAAAAACTGTTTTTT.

The chain links TRBV7-8 to TRBJ1-5; possible D gene TRBD1, 6 bases. Germline-derived CDR1 and CDR2 are SGHVS and FQNEAQ. The V end was cut by 5 bases, the J end by 2 bases, with 19 bases between. There are 17 residues in the CDR3. CDR3 sequence: CASSPRGHGVGNQPQHF. The DNA for the CDR3 is TGTGCCAGCAGCCCAAGGGGACATGGGGTCGGCAATCAGCCCCAGCATTTT. The full variable domain, in which reference TRBV7-8 and TRBJ1-5 provide the parts outside the CDR3, is GAGVSQSPRYKVAKRGQDVALRCDPISGHVSLFWYQQALGQGPEFLTYFQNEAQLDKSGLPSDRFFAERPEGSVSTLKIQRTQQEDSAVYLCASSPRGHGVGNQPQHFGDGTRLSIL.

This chain uses TRBV6-5 with TRBJ2-7, with D possibly TRBD1 on 6 matching bases. The CDR3 has 15 amino acids. V gave up 2 bases and J gave up 3 bases, with 14 bases separating them. The germline gives CDR1 MNHEY, CDR2 SVGAGI. This CDR3 reads CASSYEGVALYEQYF. CDR3 in DNA: TGTGCCAGCAGTTACGAGGGGGTCGCTCTCTACGAGCAGTACTTC.

The sample holds one count of this clone. The chain is built from TRBV7-6 and TRBJ1-1; no clear D gene. The CDR3 runs to 14 residues. Germline assignment: CDR1 SGHVS and CDR2 FNYEAQ. V was clipped by 4 bases and J by 4 bases, with 13 bases between them. CDR3 region: CASSSRRSGTEAFF. The CDR3 region has the DNA TGTGCCAGCAGCTCCCGTCGGTCGGGCACTGAAGCTTTCTTT.

The chain has TRBV9 and TRBJ1-1; D may be TRBD1 (5 bases). V lost 4 bases and J 1 base, leaving 14 bases between the germline ends. CDR1 SGDLS and CDR2 YYNGEE come from the germline V gene. This CDR3 is built from 15 residues. CDR3 protein: CASSSSSGGNTEAFF. The CDR3 DNA is TGTGCCAGCAGCTCCTCGAGTGGGGGGAACACTGAAGCTTTCTTT.

This clone was detected only once. V usage is TRBV21-1 and J usage is TRBJ2-7. TRBV21-1 counts as a pseudogene. The length of the CDR3 is 14 residues. The CDR3 region is CASSKWSRGAEQYF. The CDR3 DNA sequence: TGTGCCAGCAGCAAGTGGTCCCGAGGGGCCGAGCAGTACTTC.

The gene calls are TRBV15 and TRBJ2-1; TRBD2 is a possible D gene (5 bases). The germline V and J ends were trimmed by 3 bases and 4 bases, with 7 bases remaining between them. The CDR3 contains 13 residues. Per the germline V gene, CDR1 is LNHNV and CDR2 is YYDKDF (reference sequence). CDR3 sequence (DNA): TGTGCCACCAGCAGGAGGGATTACAATGAGCAGTTCTTC. Translated: CATSRRDYNEQFF.

V is TRBV28 and J is TRBJ2-7, with TRBD1 identical over 7 bases. Germline-derived CDR1 and CDR2 are MDHEN and SYDVKM. The CDR3 consists of 12 residues. V lost 8 bases to trimming and J lost 3 bases; unmatched junction nucleotides: 4. The CDR3 reads CASCPGGYEQYF. The CDR3 DNA reads TGTGCCAGCTGTCCAGGGGGCTACGAGCAGTACTTC.

This clone was detected only a few times. The CDR3: CASSSTGGGYEQYF. CDR3 bases: TGTGCCAGCAGTTCAACAGGGGGCGGCTACGAGCAGTACTTC. The V call is TRBV6-5, the J call TRBJ2-7; TRBD1 agrees at 9 bases. Germline-derived CDR1 and CDR2 are MNHEY and SVGAGI. The junction had 4 bases not matched to a gene; V was cut back by 4 bases and J by 3 bases. The CDR3 runs 14 residues.

This chain uses TRBV19 with TRBJ2-5; no clear D gene. CDR1 is LNHDA, CDR2 SQIVND, per germline (reference sequence). The CDR3 covers 15 residues. Trimming took off 1 base at V and 5 bases at J, with 14 bases between the two ends. The CDR3 loop reads CASSIVSGSWETQYF. The CDR3, as DNA: TGTGCCAGTAGTATAGTTTCGGGTAGTTGGGAGACCCAGTACTTC.

CDR3 sequence (DNA): TGTGCCAGCAGCCCAGGGACAGCCCCGCAGCCCCAGCATTTT. It codes for CASSPGTAPQPQHF. The V and J genes are TRBV7-3 and TRBJ1-5, with 7 bases lining up with TRBD1. The CDR3 loop spans 14 amino acids. Germline V lookup: CDR1 SGHTA, CDR2 FQGTGA. J lost 7 bases, V lost 5 bases, and 8 bases had no gene match. Together with reference TRBV7-3 and TRBJ1-5, the CDR3 gives the full variable domain: GAGVSQTPSNKVTEKGKYVELRCDPISGHTALYWYRQSLGQGPEFLIYFQGTGAADDSGLPNDRFFAVRPEGSVSTLKIQRTERGDSAVYLCASSPGTAPQPQHFGDGTRLSIL.

This clone was observed a handful of times. This sequence joins TRBV7-3 and TRBJ2-3; TRBD1 aligns across 8 bases. V gave up 2 bases and J gave up 5 bases; unmatched junction bases: 3. The CDR3 spans 14 residues. The V gene's germline CDR1 is SGHTA and CDR2 FQGTGA. In nucleotides, the CDR3 is TGTGCCAGCAGCTTACCCGGACAGGGAGATACGCAGTATTTT. Its translation: CASSLPGQGDTQYF.

This clone was counted once. The chain uses TRBV5-4 and TRBJ1-1; TRBD1 aligns across 7 bases. Germline values: CDR1 SGHNT, CDR2 YYREEE (reference sequence). This CDR3 has 15 residues. The ends lost 0 bases at V and 4 bases at J; junction bases unmatched: 6. CDR3 in DNA: TGTGCCAGCAGCTTGGCCCTGGACAGGAGCACTGAAGCTTTCTTT. It encodes CASSLALDRSTEAFF.

This clone is classed as medium-sized. This rearrangement joins TRBV27 to TRBJ1-1; perhaps TRBD1 as D (5 bases). The CDR3 runs 15 residues. V lost 6 bases, J lost 1 base, and 15 bases lay in between. Germline values: CDR1 MNHEY, CDR2 SMNVEV (reference sequence). The CDR3 coding sequence is TGTGCCAGCAGCCTGACTTGGGGCGGGAACACTGAAGCTTTCTTT. Encoded protein: CASSLTWGGNTEAFF.

This chain uses TRBV27 with TRBJ1-1; maybe TRBD1 (5 bases). The length of the CDR3 is 12 residues. From germline, CDR1 is MNHEY and CDR2 SMNVEV (reference sequence). V was pared by 6 bases and J by 4 bases, with 9 bases between. CDR3 residues: CASSTTGTEAFF. The DNA for the CDR3 is TGTGCCAGCAGCACAACAGGCACTGAAGCTTTCTTT.

This clone was observed a handful of times. V is TRBV14 and J is TRBJ1-1; TRBD1 matches at 7 bases. Trimming removed 5 bases from V and 1 base from J; junction bases left unmatched: 4. The CDR3 length is 14 residues. The germline V gene has CDR1 SGHDN and CDR2 FVKESK. The CDR3 is CASSIQGWNTEAFF. The CDR3 DNA reads TGTGCCAGCAGCATACAGGGGTGGAACACTGAAGCTTTCTTT.

This clone was picked up one time. The V gene is TRBV28, the J gene TRBJ1-1; no clear D gene. Germline CDR1 MDHEN, CDR2 SYDVKM. The CDR3 consists of 13 residues. V was shortened by 7 bases and J by 5 bases, with 14 bases between the two germline ends. The CDR3 DNA reads as TGTGCCAGCAATCGGGGTCCGGGGACTGAAGCTTTCTTT. Protein sequence: CASNRGPGTEAFF. The full variable domain, with the rest looked up from reference TRBV28 and TRBJ1-1, is DVKVTQSSRYLVKRTGEKVFLECVQDMDHENMFWYRQDPGLGLRLIYFSYDVKMKEKGDIPEGYSVSREKKERFSLILESASTNQTSMYLCASNRGPGTEAFFGQGTRLTVV.

This chain uses TRBV7-6 with TRBJ2-7, with 13 bases fitting TRBD2. CDR3 length: 16 amino acids. Trimming removed 1 base from V and 2 bases from J; junction bases left unmatched: 2. The germline V gene encodes CDR1 SGHVS and CDR2 FNYEAQ. CDR3 nucleotide sequence: TGTGCCAGCAGCTTAGAGGGACTAGCGGGAACCTACGAGCAGTACTTC. Its translation: CASSLEGLAGTYEQYF.